Listed here are 16 T cell receptor beta chains from one sample, sequenced in a study of T cells after yellow fever vaccination. TCRdb re-analysed the 5' RACE reads in MiXCR, keeping a single row per CDR3 protein. This table has a few hundred thousand distinct CDR3 sequences, around 7.3% appearing once. This specimen consisted of PBMCs, obtained more than 40 days after the first yellow fever vaccination. The origin of the receptors is a man younger than 35 who received the YFV17D yellow fever vaccine.

Only a few counts were recorded for this clonotype. The chain combines TRBV27 with TRBJ1-4; a weak D match, TRBD1 (6 bases). Germline CDR1 and CDR2: MNHEY and SMNVEV (reference sequence). This CDR3 contains 12 residues. V was shortened by 6 bases and J by 7 bases, with 9 bases between the two germline ends. CDR3 sequence reads: CASRQGLEKLFF. Written as DNA, the CDR3 is TGTGCCAGCAGGCAGGGGCTTGAAAAACTGTTTTTT.

This clonotype turned up a few times. The chain recombines TRBV7-2 with TRBJ1-5, with D tentatively TRBD1 (6 bases). CDR3 size: 16 residues. The germline gives CDR1 SGHTA, CDR2 FQGNSA. Trimming removed 2 bases from V and 0 bases from J, with 11 bases in between. CDR3 nucleotides: TGTGCCAGCAGCTTACAACAGGGTTATAGCAATCAGCCCCAGCATTTT. Translating gives CASSLQQGYSNQPQHF. The full variable domain, its missing parts supplied by reference TRBV7-2 and TRBJ1-5, is GAGVSQSPSNKVTEKGKDVELRCDPISGHTALYWYRQSLGQGLEFLIYFQGNSAPDKSGLPSDRFSAERTGGSVSTLTIQRTQQEDSAVYLCASSLQQGYSNQPQHFGDGTRLSIL.

This clonotype was seen a few times. V and J are TRBV12-3 or TRBV12-4 and TRBJ2-7; D could derive from TRBD1 or TRBD2 (5 bases each). V dropped 6 bases and J dropped 0 bases, with 18 bases sitting between them. CDR3 size: 16 residues. The CDR3 is CASSPGWDGVSYEQYF. CDR3 bases: TGTGCCAGCAGCCCCGGGTGGGACGGTGTCTCCTACGAGCAGTACTTC.

This clonotype was counted at least ten times. The V and J genes are TRBV20-1 and TRBJ2-3; 7 bases map to TRBD1. Per germline, CDR1 DFQATT and CDR2 SNEGSKA (reference sequence). This CDR3 has 15 amino acids. Trimming at V came to 0 bases and at J to 6 bases, leaving 9 bases not matched to a gene. Here the CDR3 DNA reads TGCAGTGCTAGAGAAACGACAGGGTATGTCGATACGCAGTATTTT. Translation: CSARETTGYVDTQYF.

The sample holds many counts of this clonotype. The gene calls are TRBV6-2 or TRBV6-3 and TRBJ2-7, with D tentatively TRBD1 (5 bases). The CDR3 contains 13 residues. Per germline, CDR1 MNHEY and CDR2 SVGEGT. Trimming pared 5 bases from V and 5 bases from J, leaving 13 bases between. As DNA, the CDR3 is TGTGCCAGCAGTCATCAGGGTACCCACGAGCAGTACGTC. Its protein is CASSHQGTHEQYV.

The V and J genes are TRBV7-3 and TRBJ2-1; tentative D call: TRBD2 (7 bases). Trimming stripped 4 bases from V and 8 bases from J, with 18 bases between. The CDR3 is 15 amino acids. Germline loops: CDR1 SGHTA, CDR2 FQGTGA. Here the CDR3 DNA reads TGTGCCAGCAGCTCTTTGGGGGGGCCTTTATATGAGCAGTTCTTC. It encodes CASSSLGGPLYEQFF.

This clonotype turned up a few times. The V call is TRBV12-3 or TRBV12-4, the J call TRBJ2-1; 7 bases agree with TRBD2. This CDR3 has 11 residues. Trimming took 1 base from V and 15 from J; bases not matched to a gene: 3. The CDR3 nucleotides are TGTGCCAGCAGTTTAGGGACTAGTGTGTTCTTC. Amino acid sequence: CASSLGTSVFF.

The rearrangement links TRBV5-6 to TRBJ1-5; D not certain. CDR3 length: 15 residues. Germline V lookup: CDR1 SGHDT, CDR2 YYEEEE. With 2 bases removed from V and 4 bases from J, the gap between germline ends came to 13 bases. The CDR3 sequence is CASSFSGRLNQPQHF. CDR3 in DNA: TGTGCCAGCAGCTTCAGCGGGCGGTTGAATCAGCCCCAGCATTTT.

This clonotype was counted a few times. The chain employs TRBV7-9 and TRBJ2-1; D may be TRBD2 (5 bases). The V gene lost 4 bases and the J gene lost 15 bases, with 19 bases spanning the gap. Germline loops: CDR1 SEHNR, CDR2 FQNEAQ (reference sequence). The CDR3 loop spans 13 amino acids. Written as DNA, the CDR3 is TGTGCCAGCAGCTCCGCCGAGGGCCCGGAGGCGTTCTTC. Translation: CASSSAEGPEAFF.

This clonotype turned up a few times. The chain has TRBV5-1 and TRBJ2-7; 10 nucleotides line up with TRBD1. This CDR3 is built from 16 residues. The germline V gene has CDR1 SGHRS and CDR2 YFSETQ. The junction had 11 bases not matched to a gene; V was cut back by 4 bases and J by 4 bases. DNA for the CDR3: TGCGCCAGCAGCCCCCCCCGGGACAGGGGTGTTTACGAGCAGTACTTC. Residues: CASSPPRDRGVYEQYF.

This clonotype has just a few counts. J is TRBJ2-5 and V is TRBV7-9; 7 bases are shared with TRBD1. CDR3 size: 16 residues. V shed 2 bases and J 1 base; nucleotides not matched to a gene: 7. Germline V gene data show CDR1 as SEHNR and CDR2 as FQNEAQ (reference sequence). CDR3 sequence (DNA): TGTGCCAGCAGCTTATACAGGGGTAGGGTCCAAGAGACCCAGTACTTC. Translated: CASSLYRGRVQETQYF.

This clonotype was observed a few times. This CDR3 is CAISESPYMGETQYF. The CDR3 DNA follows: TGTGCCATCAGTGAATCCCCCTACATGGGAGAGACCCAGTACTTC. This chain links TRBV10-3 with TRBJ2-5; D unresolved. Germline lookup yields CDR1 ENHRY and CDR2 SYGVKD. Trimming shortened V by 3 bases and J by 4 bases, and 15 bases separated the two germline ends. The CDR3 sequence is 15 residues long.

The sample holds many counts of this clonotype. The chain combines TRBV30 with TRBJ1-1; TRBD1 is a possible D gene (5 bases). Between the trimmed V and J ends, which lost 0 bases and 6 bases, there was a span of 8 bases. This CDR3 has 12 amino acids. From germline, CDR1 is GTSNPN and CDR2 SVGIG (reference sequence). The CDR3 protein is CAWSVLGPEAFF. Written as DNA, the CDR3 is TGTGCCTGGAGTGTACTGGGGCCTGAAGCTTTCTTT.

The genes are TRBV20-1 and TRBJ1-6; unclear D gene. Trimming pared 4 bases from V and 9 bases from J, leaving 13 bases between. CDR3 length: 13 amino acids. The germline V gene encodes CDR1 DFQATT and CDR2 SNEGSKA (reference sequence). The CDR3 loop is CSAKDRESSPLHF. The CDR3 bases are TGCAGTGCTAAGGACCGGGAAAGTTCACCCCTCCACTTT.

This clonotype was detected many times. The chain joins TRBV29-1 to TRBJ2-5; D is tentatively TRBD1 or TRBD2 (5 bases each). Germline CDR1 is SQVTM and CDR2 is ANQGSEA. V was shortened by 3 bases and J by 9 bases, with 14 bases between the two germline ends. This CDR3 spans 12 amino acids. The CDR3 sequence: CSVEGQVGAQYF. The CDR3 nucleotides read TGCAGCGTTGAGGGGCAGGTCGGGGCCCAGTACTTC. Drawing the rest from reference TRBV29-1 and TRBJ2-5, the complete variable domain is SAVISQKPSRDICQRGTSLTIQCQVDSQVTMMFWYRQQPGQSLTLIATANQGSEATYESGFVIDKFPISRPNLTFSTLTVSNMSPEDSSIYLCSVEGQVGAQYFGPGTRLLVL.

The CDR3 DNA sequence: TGTGCCAGCACCCAGACCGGGACTCCGCGTTCCTACGAGCAGTACGTC. Amino acids: CASTQTGTPRSYEQYV. This rearrangement joins TRBV12-3 or TRBV12-4 to TRBJ2-7, with D perhaps matching TRBD2 (6 bases). This CDR3 contains 16 residues. The germline V and J ends were trimmed by 7 bases and 1 base, with 20 bases remaining between them.